The 27 T cell receptor beta chains below were found in one sample sequenced in a study of T cell clonality in common variable immunodeficiency. No antigen has been assigned to these receptors. The assay was immunoSEQ multiplex PCR, and TCRdb's table has in-frame clones only and misses some. The sample includes roughly 14,000 clones, none of them occurring once. General observations from the study: Reportedly, TCR beta sequences from common variable immunodeficiency showed fewer deletions and N-nucleotide insertions.

The material sequenced was peripheral blood mononuclear cells. Receptor source: a human donor with common variable immunodeficiency.

A few counts support this clone. The DNA ends 3 residues before the CDR3 does, and the rest of the CDR3 is filled in from the germline J gene. J is TRBJ2-7 and V is TRBV18; a weak D match, TRBD1 (5 bases). The CDR3 consists of 12 residues. The V end was cut by 5 bases, the J end by 3 bases, with 8 bases between. From germline, CDR1 is KGHSH and CDR2 LQKENI. Partial CDR3 DNA: TGTGCCAGCTCAACCCAGGGCTACGAG. Translating it yields CASSTQGYE. The CDR3, in full, reads CASSTQGYEQYF. The full variable domain, completed using reference TRBV18 and TRBJ2-7, is NAGVMQNPRHLVRRRGQEARLRCSPMKGHSHVYWYRQLPEEGLKFMVYLQKENIIDESGMPKERFSAEFPKEGPSILRIQQVVRGDSAAYFCASSTQGYEQYFGPGTRLTVT.

Remarks on this clone: The read ends 3 residues before the CDR3 terminus; that terminus is restored from the germline J gene. The chain joins TRBV5-1 to TRBJ2-5, with D perhaps matching TRBD2 (5 bases). Germline CDR1 is SGHRS and CDR2 is YFSETQ. Trimming stripped 2 bases from V and 0 bases from J, with 11 bases between. The CDR3 has 15 amino acids. The sequenced CDR3 bases are TGCGCCAGCAGCTTCACTAGACCGGACCAAGAGACC. Translating gives CASSFTRPDQET. The entire CDR3 protein is CASSFTRPDQETQYF.

This clone was seen only a few times. The read halts 3 residues ahead of the CDR3 end, with the missing end drawn from the germline J gene. The chain recombines TRBV5-5 with TRBJ2-5; TRBD1 matches 7 bases. Germline-derived CDR1 and CDR2 are SGHKS and YYEKEE (reference sequence). The CDR3 runs 14 residues. The J segment lost 5 bases and the V segment lost 0 bases, leaving 4 bases of the junction unmatched. CDR3 amino acids: CASSLEGAGETQYF. Incomplete CDR3 DNA: TGTGCCAGCAGCTTGGAGGGGGCTGGGGAGACC.

A note on this clone: The CDR3 goes on 3 residues after the read ends, and that part is filled in from the germline J gene. Within the sample, other DNA sequences also encode this same CDR3. V and J are TRBV30 and TRBJ1-2; D remains unclear. Looked up from germline, CDR1 is GTSNPN and CDR2 is SVGIG (reference sequence). CDR3 length: 11 residues. V dropped 0 bases and J dropped 7 bases, with 6 bases sitting between them. The chain's CDR3 is CAWSVQSGYTF. The CDR3 DNA, read in part, is TGTGCCTGGAGTGTACAGAGTGGC. The variable domain in full, with the rest retrieved from reference TRBV30 and TRBJ1-2, is SQTIHQWPATLVQPVGSPLSLECTVEGTSNPNLYWYRQAAGRGLQLLFYSVGIGQISSEVPQNLSASRPQDRQFILSSKKLLLSDSGFYLCAWSVQSGYTFGSGTRLTVV.

This clone was seen repeatedly, ten times or more. The read ends 3 residues early relative to the CDR3; the germline J gene fills the gap. The chain is built from TRBV18 and TRBJ2-1; maybe TRBD1 (5 bases). The CDR3 totals 14 residues. V dropped 5 bases and J dropped 5 bases, with 13 bases sitting between them. Germline V gene lookup returns CDR1 KGHSH and CDR2 LQKENI. CDR3 sequence: CASSKDISDNEQFF. CDR3 DNA (partial): TGTGCCAGCTCAAAGGACATATCAGACAATGAG.

This clone has a count of ten or more. The CDR3 is cut off 3 residues early in the read; its end comes from the germline J gene. The rearrangement uses TRBV7-2 and TRBJ2-2, with 8 bases that match TRBD2. Germline V CDR1 and CDR2: SGHTA, FQGNSA. CDR3 length equals 14 residues. V was pared by 7 bases and J by 5 bases, with 6 bases of the junction left unmatched. The CDR3 DNA, read in part, is TGTGCCAGCACGCGGAGCGGGAGTACCGGGGAG. Residues: CASTRSGSTGE. Given in full, the CDR3 is CASTRSGSTGELFF.

This clone has a handful of counts. From the germline J gene comes the end of the CDR3, since the read stops 3 residues before it. The chain is built from TRBV7-2 and TRBJ2-3; D call uncertain. The ends were cut back, 2 bases at V and 5 bases at J, with 11 bases in the middle. The CDR3 is 14 amino acids. Germline CDR1 SGHTA, CDR2 FQGNSA. The CDR3 DNA, read in part, is TGTGCCAGCAGCTTATTAGTCCTCGGAGATACG. Its translation is CASSLLVLGDT. The whole CDR3 reads CASSLLVLGDTQYF.

Remarks on this clone: The CDR3 extends 3 residues past the end of the read, so its final part is completed from the germline J gene. The chain uses TRBV13 and TRBJ2-3; D is unclear. V was trimmed by 5 bases and J by 0 bases, leaving 12 bases between them. Germline CDR1 reads PRHDT; CDR2 reads FYEKMQ (reference sequence). The CDR3 extends over 15 amino acids. CDR3 sequence reads: CASSRSRLSTDTQYF. Partial CDR3 DNA: TGTGCCAGCAGCCGAAGCCGGTTAAGCACAGATACG.

Only a few counts were recorded for this clone. The read terminates 3 residues before the CDR3 end, so the remaining end is supplied by the germline J gene. The chain carries TRBV7-2 and TRBJ1-2; TRBD1 is a possible D gene (5 bases). The germline gives CDR1 SGHTA, CDR2 FQGNSA. There are 13 residues in the CDR3. CDR3 sequence reads: CASSSAGYRGYTF. The DNA read from the CDR3 is TGTGCCAGCAGCTCTGCAGGGTACAGAGGC.

This clone turned up a few times. The read terminates 3 residues before the CDR3 end, so the remaining end is supplied by the germline J gene. The V call is TRBV2, the J call TRBJ1-6; 8 bases fit TRBD1. Unmatched junction bases numbered 8, after V lost 6 bases and J lost 7 bases. Germline assignment: CDR1 SNHLY and CDR2 FYNNEI. The CDR3 loop spans 15 amino acids. The part of the CDR3 DNA that was read is TGTGCCAGCAGCGTAACAGGGGGTTGGAATTCACCC. This encodes CASSVTGGWNSP. The CDR3 as a whole reads CASSVTGGWNSPLHF.

Only a few counts were recorded for this clone. The read stops 3 residues short of the end of the CDR3; the missing end is completed from the germline J gene. The chain links TRBV7-3 to TRBJ2-6; D not certain. V was shortened by 3 bases and J by 4 bases, with 7 bases between the two germline ends. Germline V gene sequence: CDR1 SGHTA, CDR2 FQGTGA. This CDR3 is built from 14 residues. The sequenced part of the CDR3 DNA is TGTGCCAGCAGCTTCACACCCGGGGCCAACGTC. It yields the protein CASSFTPGANV. Given in full, the CDR3 is CASSFTPGANVLTF. Full variable domain (missing parts from reference TRBV7-3 and TRBJ2-6): GAGVSQTPSNKVTEKGKYVELRCDPISGHTALYWYRQSLGQGPEFLIYFQGTGAADDSGLPNDRFFAVRPEGSVSTLKIQRTERGDSAVYLCASSFTPGANVLTFGAGSRLTVL.

This chain's CDR3 is CASTGDSSNEKLFF. The part of the CDR3 DNA that was read is TGTGCCAGCACCGGGGACAGTAGTAATGAAAAA. The V gene is TRBV7-2, the J gene TRBJ1-4, with TRBD1 matching over 7 bases. The DNA ends 3 residues before the CDR3 does, and the rest of the CDR3 is filled in from the germline J gene. Germline assignment: CDR1 SGHTA and CDR2 FQGNSA. Trimming at V came to 7 bases and at J to 4 bases, leaving 6 bases not matched to a gene. The CDR3 runs 14 residues.

As to this clone: The CDR3 is cut off 3 residues early in the read; its end comes from the germline J gene. The chain combines TRBV11-2 with TRBJ1-5, with a possible D match to TRBD1 (5 bases). Trimming removed 0 bases from V and 7 bases from J, with 7 bases in between. The CDR3 covers 13 residues. The germline CDR1 and CDR2 sequences are SGHAT and FQNNGV. The CDR3 spells CASSLDQGQPQHF. The sequenced part of the CDR3 DNA is TGTGCCAGCAGCTTAGATCAGGGCCAGCCC.

This clone turned up a few times. The CDR3 end is not reached by the read, which stops 3 residues before it; the germline J gene fills it in. The V and J genes are TRBV30 and TRBJ2-6; D is unclear. The germline V and J ends were trimmed by 8 bases and 1 base, with 9 bases remaining between them. Looked up from germline, CDR1 is GTSNPN and CDR2 is SVGIG (reference sequence). The CDR3 totals 13 residues. The sequenced part of the CDR3 DNA is TGTGCCGTAGAAAGATCTGGGGCCAACGTC. Translated, it gives CAVERSGANV. The whole CDR3 reads CAVERSGANVLTF. Filled out from reference TRBV30 and TRBJ2-6, the complete variable domain reads SQTIHQWPATLVQPVGSPLSLECTVEGTSNPNLYWYRQAAGRGLQLLFYSVGIGQISSEVPQNLSASRPQDRQFILSSKKLLLSDSGFYLCAVERSGANVLTFGAGSRLTVL.

This clone showed up just a few times. The read ends 3 residues early relative to the CDR3; the germline J gene fills the gap. This chain uses TRBV19 with TRBJ2-7; no firm D call. Germline CDR1 reads LNHDA; CDR2 reads SQIVND (reference sequence). V gave up 3 bases and J gave up 1 base, with 13 bases separating them. CDR3 length equals 15 residues. The CDR3 reads CASSIRTAPSYEQYF. The sequenced CDR3 bases are TGTGCCAGTAGTATCCGAACTGCCCCTTCCTACGAG.

As concerns this clone: The CDR3 is cut off 3 residues early in the read; its end comes from the germline J gene. This chain joins TRBV11-2 and TRBJ1-6; maybe TRBD1 (6 bases). The CDR3 length is 15 residues. Trimming took 1 base from V and 10 from J, leaving 14 bases between them. The germline V gene encodes CDR1 SGHAT and CDR2 FQNNGV. This chain's CDR3 is CASSLGQGNQSPLHF. The CDR3 DNA, read in part, is TGTGCCAGCAGCTTAGGGCAGGGGAATCAATCACCC.

On this clone itself: The missing CDR3 end, 3 residues past where the read stops, is filled in from the germline J gene. The chain carries TRBV7-2 and TRBJ1-1, with 7 positions matching TRBD1. The CDR3 covers 14 residues. Trimming took 5 bases from V and 4 from J; bases not matched to a gene: 7. The germline CDR1 and CDR2 sequences are SGHTA and FQGNSA. The CDR3 region is CASSADRAGTEAFF. CDR3 DNA, as far as it was read: TGTGCCAGCAGCGCCGACAGGGCAGGCACTGAA. Full variable domain (missing parts from reference TRBV7-2 and TRBJ1-1): GAGVSQSPSNKVTEKGKDVELRCDPISGHTALYWYRQSLGQGLEFLIYFQGNSAPDKSGLPSDRFSAERTGGSVSTLTIQRTQQEDSAVYLCASSADRAGTEAFFGQGTRLTVV.

In the case of this clone: The sequence runs out 3 residues before the end of the CDR3; the remainder is reconstructed from the germline J gene. The chain is built from TRBV19 and TRBJ1-2; 9 nucleotides agree with TRBD1. The ends lost 5 bases at V and 6 bases at J; junction bases unmatched: 4. Per the germline V gene, CDR1 is LNHDA and CDR2 is SQIVND (reference sequence). The length of the CDR3 is 13 residues. Incomplete CDR3 DNA: TGTGCCAGTAGTGACAGGGGGATACATGGC. Amino acids: CASSDRGIHG. From start to end, the CDR3 is CASSDRGIHGYTF. Using reference TRBV19 and TRBJ1-2 for the parts outside the CDR3, the full variable domain is DGGITQSPKYLFRKEGQNVTLSCEQNLNHDAMYWYRQDPGQGLRLIYYSQIVNDFQKGDIAEGYSVSREKKESFPLTVTSAQKNPTAFYLCASSDRGIHGYTFGSGTRLTVV.

There are a few counts of this clone. The read comes to an end 3 residues before the CDR3 does, leaving the germline J gene to fill in the end. The chain uses TRBV19 and TRBJ1-2, with a tentative D call TRBD1 (5 bases). CDR3 length: 14 residues. CDR1 LNHDA and CDR2 SQIVND come from the germline V gene (reference sequence). CDR3 sequence: CASKQGREAEGYTF. The CDR3 bases that were read are TGTGCCAGTAAGCAAGGCAGGGAAGCTGAAGGC.

Details on this clone: The read terminates 3 residues before the CDR3 end, so the remaining end is supplied by the germline J gene. V gene TRBV6-2 or TRBV6-3 combines with J gene TRBJ2-7; D possibly corresponds to TRBD2 (5 bases). Germline lookup yields CDR1 MNHEY and CDR2 SVGEGT. This CDR3 has 15 amino acids. The V gene lost 2 bases and the J gene lost 1 base, with 12 bases spanning the gap. The CDR3 sequence is CASSYRIGLSYEQYF. The CDR3 bases that were read are TGTGCCAGCAGTTACCGAATCGGACTTTCCTACGAG.

To note about this clone: The read ends 3 residues early relative to the CDR3; the germline J gene fills the gap. The genes are TRBV30 and TRBJ1-6; TRBD1 aligns across 9 bases. The CDR3 consists of 14 residues. V lost 3 bases, J lost 9 bases, and 6 bases stayed unmatched. Looked up from germline, CDR1 is GTSNPN and CDR2 is SVGIG (reference sequence). The CDR3 here is CAWRPGQGGSPLHF. The sequenced CDR3 bases are TGTGCCTGGAGGCCGGGACAGGGAGGTTCACCC. Full variable domain (missing parts from reference TRBV30 and TRBJ1-6): SQTIHQWPATLVQPVGSPLSLECTVEGTSNPNLYWYRQAAGRGLQLLFYSVGIGQISSEVPQNLSASRPQDRQFILSSKKLLLSDSGFYLCAWRPGQGGSPLHFGNGTRLTVT.

With regard to this clone: The read terminates 3 residues before the CDR3 end, so the remaining end is supplied by the germline J gene. This chain links TRBV19 with TRBJ1-1; TRBD1 might be the D (6 bases). This CDR3 spans 14 amino acids. The V and J ends lost 4 bases and 0 bases respectively, with 9 bases between them. The germline CDR1 and CDR2 sequences are LNHDA and SQIVND (reference sequence). Incomplete CDR3 DNA: TGTGCCAGTAGTAGAGACAGGATGAACACTGAA. Protein sequence: CASSRDRMNTE. The CDR3 in its entirety is CASSRDRMNTEAFF.

This clone was counted only a few times. The CDR3 goes on 3 residues after the read ends, and that part is filled in from the germline J gene. V usage is TRBV30 and J usage is TRBJ2-5; D gene unclear. Germline CDR1 reads GTSNPN; CDR2 reads SVGIG (reference sequence). This CDR3 spans 13 amino acids. Trimming stripped 0 bases from V and 3 bases from J, with 8 bases between. The CDR3 sequence is CAWSVRLEETQYF. CDR3 bases read: TGTGCCTGGAGTGTACGCCTAGAAGAGACC.

Concerning this clone itself: The read halts 3 residues ahead of the CDR3 end, with the missing end drawn from the germline J gene. This chain connects TRBV19 to TRBJ1-4, with D perhaps TRBD1 (6 bases). Germline assignment: CDR1 LNHDA and CDR2 SQIVND (reference sequence). The CDR3 extends over 17 amino acids. V dropped 4 bases and J dropped 8 bases, with 23 bases sitting between them. Incomplete CDR3 DNA: TGTGCCAGTAGTAGACAAGCCCCACAGGGAAGGAGAGAAAAA. Translating gives CASSRQAPQGRREK. The full CDR3 reads CASSRQAPQGRREKLFF.

This clone came up a few times. The read ends 3 residues shy of where the CDR3 ends; the end is completed using the germline J gene. V gene TRBV30 combines with J gene TRBJ1-5; D is ambiguous. The CDR3 runs to 13 residues. V lost 1 base, J lost 0 bases, and 4 bases lay in between. Germline V gene data show CDR1 as GTSNPN and CDR2 as SVGIG (reference sequence). The CDR3 protein is CAWSEHSNQPQHF. The CDR3 bases that were read are TGTGCCTGGAGTGAACATAGCAATCAGCCC.

Comments on this clone: The observed sequence ends 3 residues before the CDR3 terminus, with the missing tail filled in from the germline J gene. The V call is TRBV7-9, the J call TRBJ2-4, with a possible D match to TRBD1 (6 bases). Germline V gene sequence: CDR1 SEHNR, CDR2 FQNEAQ (reference sequence). CDR3 size: 13 residues. The CDR3 bases that were read are TGTGCCAGCAGCTTAATACAGGGACGGGAT. Translation: CASSLIQGRD. The entire CDR3 reads CASSLIQGRDQYF.

Worth noting for this clone: From the germline J gene comes the end of the CDR3, since the read stops 3 residues before it. The V call is TRBV7-9, the J call TRBJ2-7; D is unclear. CDR3 length equals 14 residues. The germline gives CDR1 SEHNR, CDR2 FQNEAQ (reference sequence). Trimming pared 1 base from V and 2 bases from J, leaving 9 bases between. The CDR3 sequence: CASSLVGAAYEQYF. The CDR3 bases that were read are TGTGCCAGCAGCTTAGTGGGTGCGGCCTACGAG. The whole variable domain, filled in from reference TRBV7-9 and TRBJ2-7, reads DTGVSQNPRHKITKRGQNVTFRCDPISEHNRLYWYRQTLGQGPEFLTYFQNEAQLEKSRLLSDRFSAERPKGSFSTLEIQRTEQGDSAMYLCASSLVGAAYEQYFGPGTRLTVT.